One and the same sample provided the 25 T cell receptor beta chains below, sequenced in a study of blood T cell repertoires in COVID-19. TCRdb's table, derived via immunoSEQ multiplex PCR, lists solely in-frame clones and lacks some. The sample shows 140,000 to 150,000 clones, more than 70% of them seen only once. The sample was peripheral blood. The receptor source for this set is a man aged 60 to 75 with active or convalescent COVID-19.

This clone came up once. V usage is TRBV3-1 (or the pseudogene TRBV3-2) and J usage is TRBJ2-3, with 7 bases fitting TRBD1. The CDR3 sequence is 18 residues long. Germline lookup yields CDR1 LGHDT and CDR2 YNNKEL (reference sequence). The J segment lost 3 bases and the V segment lost 2 bases, leaving 14 bases of the junction unmatched. In DNA, the CDR3 is TGTGCCAGCAGCCAACCGGGACCATCACCAGGGGGAACAGATACGCAGTATTTT. Translation gives CASSQPGPSPGGTDTQYF.

This clone was observed a single time. This chain uses TRBV5-4 with TRBJ2-1; D possibly corresponds to TRBD1 (6 bases). The V gene lost 4 bases and the J gene lost 4 bases, with 15 bases spanning the gap. CDR3 length: 15 residues. Germline V gene data show CDR1 as SGHNT and CDR2 as YYREEE (reference sequence). The CDR3 bases are TGTGCCAGCAGCCCAGGACAGAACGTATACAATGAGCAGTTCTTC. Its protein product is CASSPGQNVYNEQFF. Combining the CDR3 with reference TRBV5-4 and TRBJ2-1 gives the whole variable domain ETGVTQSPTHLIKTRGQQVTLRCSSQSGHNTVSWYQQALGQGPQFIFQYYREEENGRGNFPPRFSGLQFPNYSSELNVNALELDDSALYLCASSPGQNVYNEQFFGPGTRLTVL.

The genes are TRBV28 and TRBJ1-2; the match to TRBD1 covers 8 bases. This CDR3 spans 15 amino acids. The V gene end was trimmed by 3 bases and the J gene end by 4 bases; junction bases not matched to a gene: 7. The germline V gene has CDR1 MDHEN and CDR2 SYDVKM. The CDR3 reads CASSFLRTGSYGYTF. The CDR3, as DNA: TGTGCCAGCAGTTTTCTTAGGACAGGGTCCTATGGCTACACCTTC.

This rearrangement joins TRBV7-8 to TRBJ2-1, with D possibly TRBD1 on 6 matching bases. This CDR3 region has 14 residues. The germline gives CDR1 SGHVS, CDR2 FQNEAQ. V was pared by 5 bases and J by 4 bases, with 12 bases between. The CDR3 protein is CASSPGDGYNEQFF. The CDR3 DNA sequence: TGTGCCAGCAGCCCAGGGGACGGTTACAATGAGCAGTTCTTC.

This chain links TRBV6-5 with TRBJ2-1; 9 bases are shared with TRBD2. The junction had 2 bases not matched to a gene; V was cut back by 6 bases and J by 5 bases. The germline V gene encodes CDR1 MNHEY and CDR2 SVGAGI. The CDR3 is 13 residues long. In DNA form, the CDR3 reads TGTGCCAGCAGCCGCGGGAGGGACAATGAGCAGTTCTTC. It specifies CASSRGRDNEQFF.

The V gene is TRBV20-1, the J gene TRBJ2-1; D is uncertain. Deletions cut 3 bases from V and 9 bases from J, with 9 bases between. This CDR3 has 11 amino acids. The V gene's germline CDR1 is DFQATT and CDR2 SNEGSKA (reference sequence). This CDR3 reads CSASSYGEQFF. The CDR3 coding sequence is TGCAGTGCTAGTTCCTACGGTGAGCAGTTCTTC.

This clone was seen just once. This rearrangement joins TRBV4-1 to TRBJ2-5; 7 bases are shared with TRBD1. V shed 5 bases, J shed 0 bases, and the junction held 3 bases outside the gene matches. The CDR3 spans 14 residues. Germline V gene data show CDR1 as MGHRA and CDR2 as YSYEKL. CDR3: CASSSQGYQETQYF. The CDR3 bases are TGCGCCAGCAGCTCACAGGGGTACCAAGAGACCCAGTACTTC.

V gene TRBV6-6 combines with J gene TRBJ1-4; tentatively, D is TRBD1 (5 bases). V was shortened by 2 bases and J by 8 bases, with 9 bases between the two germline ends. The CDR3 has 13 residues. Germline V CDR1 and CDR2: MNHNY, SVGAGI (reference sequence). In DNA, the CDR3 is TGTGCCAGCAGTTACGACAGCCGAGAAAAACTGTTTTTT. This encodes CASSYDSREKLFF.

V is TRBV6-2 or TRBV6-3 and J is TRBJ2-7; 7 nucleotides agree with TRBD1. V was clipped by 2 bases and J by 3 bases; unmatched bases: 4. The germline gives CDR1 MNHEY, CDR2 SVGEGT. The CDR3 is 14 residues long. CDR3 region: CASSYSPGGYEQYF. The CDR3 nucleotides read TGTGCCAGCAGTTACAGTCCAGGGGGCTACGAGCAGTACTTC.

This chain connects TRBV12-3 or TRBV12-4 to TRBJ2-1; D gene uncertain. This CDR3 is 11 amino acids long. Between the trimmed V and J ends, which lost 4 bases and 12 bases, there was a span of 10 bases. CDR3 sequence reads: CASSSQFAQFF. CDR3 nucleotide sequence: TGTGCCAGCAGTTCGCAGTTTGCGCAGTTCTTC.

This sequence joins TRBV7-2 and TRBJ2-7, with 7 bases lining up with TRBD2. J gave up 0 bases and V 7 bases, and 6 bases lay outside the gene matches. The V gene's germline CDR1 is SGHTA and CDR2 FQGNSA. There are 14 residues in the CDR3. The CDR3 sequence: CASKSTGGSYEQYF. For the CDR3, the DNA is TGTGCCAGCAAGTCGACGGGAGGCTCCTACGAGCAGTACTTC.

The chain recombines TRBV6-6 with TRBJ1-1, with D possibly being TRBD1 (5 bases). The ends were cut back, 7 bases at V and 1 base at J, with 10 bases in the middle. Germline values: CDR1 MNHNY, CDR2 SVGAGI (reference sequence). The CDR3 covers 13 residues. CDR3 DNA: TGTGCCAGCACCCTCCAGGGGAACACTGAAGCTTTCTTT. Translation: CASTLQGNTEAFF.

This clone was recorded a few times. The chain recombines TRBV5-5 with TRBJ2-1, with D perhaps matching TRBD2 (6 bases). V was clipped by 7 bases and J by 0 bases, with 17 bases between them. CDR1 and CDR2 from the germline V gene are SGHKS and YYEKEE (reference sequence). This CDR3 comprises 16 residues. The CDR3 bases are TGTGCCAGCTCGCGGGACCCATCGAGCTCCTACAATGAGCAGTTCTTC. It codes for CASSRDPSSSYNEQFF.

This clone occurred once. This sequence joins TRBV19 and TRBJ2-3; 8 bases align to TRBD1. Germline assignment: CDR1 LNHDA and CDR2 SQIVND (reference sequence). The CDR3 runs to 14 residues. Trimming at V came to 6 bases and at J to 1 base, leaving 3 bases not matched to a gene. CDR3 sequence (DNA): TGTGCCAGTAGCAAGACAGGGGGCACAGATACGCAGTATTTT. It specifies CASSKTGGTDTQYF.

The gene calls are TRBV13 and TRBJ2-1; the match to TRBD2 covers 9 bases. The CDR3 totals 14 residues. The V gene end was trimmed by 5 bases and the J gene end by 6 bases; junction bases not matched to a gene: 5. Germline values: CDR1 PRHDT, CDR2 FYEKMQ (reference sequence). The CDR3 coding sequence is TGTGCCAGCAGCAGAGGGACTAGCCTCAATGAGCAGTTCTTC. Protein: CASSRGTSLNEQFF.

DNA of the CDR3: TGTGCCAGCAGCTCGGGACTAGCGGTTACTTCTAGCACAGATACGCAGTATTTT. Protein product: CASSSGLAVTSSTDTQYF. This chain links TRBV13 with TRBJ2-3; 11 positions match TRBD2. The germline CDR1 and CDR2 sequences are PRHDT and FYEKMQ (reference sequence). Losses at the gene ends were 4 bases for V and 0 bases for J; bases not matched to a gene: 9. The CDR3 is 18 amino acids.

CDR3 loop: CASSQVAYEQYF. DNA of the CDR3: TGTGCCAGCAGTCAGGTAGCCTACGAGCAGTACTTC. The chain combines TRBV12-3 or TRBV12-4 with TRBJ2-7; D is unresolved. Trimming shortened V by 5 bases and J by 2 bases, and 7 bases separated the two germline ends. This CDR3 is built from 12 residues.

The rearrangement links TRBV28 to TRBJ1-4; 9 positions agree with TRBD1. With 5 bases clipped from V and 7 bases from J, the junction kept 11 bases outside the gene matches. Germline V gene lookup returns CDR1 MDHEN and CDR2 SYDVKM. CDR3 size: 16 residues. The chain's CDR3 is CASSPTGDRVIEKLFF. CDR3 nucleotides: TGTGCCAGCAGTCCAACAGGGGACAGGGTAATTGAAAAACTGTTTTTT.

The chain has TRBV2 and TRBJ1-6; 10 bases align to TRBD1. Germline values: CDR1 SNHLY, CDR2 FYNNEI. The CDR3 sequence is 15 residues long. The ends lost 5 bases at V and 6 bases at J; junction bases unmatched: 4. CDR3 region: CASSLRQGANSPLHF. Written as DNA, the CDR3 is TGTGCCAGCAGTTTACGACAGGGGGCTAATTCACCCCTCCACTTT. The full variable domain, completed using reference TRBV2 and TRBJ1-6, is EPEVTQTPSHQVTQMGQEVILRCVPISNHLYFYWYRQILGQKVEFLVSFYNNEISEKSEIFDDQFSVERPDGSNFTLKIRSTKLEDSAMYFCASSLRQGANSPLHFGNGTRLTVT.

The CDR3 is CASSIAGGTVNQPQHF. In DNA, the CDR3 is TGTGCCAGTAGTATAGCAGGAGGGACGGTGAATCAGCCCCAGCATTTT. The chain combines TRBV19 with TRBJ1-5; D may be TRBD1 (5 bases). Germline CDR1 and CDR2: LNHDA and SQIVND (reference sequence). This CDR3 contains 16 residues. Trimming left V 1 base short and J 4 bases short, with 14 bases between.

The chain couples TRBV19 to TRBJ1-2; D not certain. V gave up 9 bases and J gave up 6 bases, with 14 bases separating them. Germline CDR1 reads LNHDA; CDR2 reads SQIVND (reference sequence). The CDR3 sequence is 12 residues long. For the CDR3, the DNA is TGTGCCAGCTCATACGGAGGGCATGGCTACACCTTC. Its translation: CASSYGGHGYTF. Full variable domain (missing parts from reference TRBV19 and TRBJ1-2): DGGITQSPKYLFRKEGQNVTLSCEQNLNHDAMYWYRQDPGQGLRLIYYSQIVNDFQKGDIAEGYSVSREKKESFPLTVTSAQKNPTAFYLCASSYGGHGYTFGSGTRLTVV.

In this sample, this clone turned up many times. V gene TRBV24-1 combines with J gene TRBJ2-1; 11 nucleotides agree with TRBD2. The CDR3 has 16 residues. J gave up 5 bases and V 3 bases, and 5 bases lay outside the gene matches. Germline CDR1 reads KGHDR; CDR2 reads SFDVKD. The DNA for the CDR3 is TGTGCCACCAGTGATCCGGGACTAGCGGCTGACAATGAGCAGTTCTTC. It encodes CATSDPGLAADNEQFF.

V and J are TRBV21-1 and TRBJ1-1. TRBV21-1 constitutes a pseudogene. CDR3 size: 20 residues. DNA of the CDR3: TGTGCCAGCAGCAAAGATGGAGGGCATCGGGGGATTGTCATGAACACTGAAGCTTTCTTT. Translating it yields CASSKDGGHRGIVMNTEAFF.

The chain recombines TRBV5-6 with TRBJ2-7; 10 nucleotides match TRBD1. CDR3 length equals 14 residues. The V and J ends lost 4 bases and 5 bases, in that order; junction bases with no gene match: 6. Germline V gene lookup returns CDR1 SGHDT and CDR2 YYEEEE. The CDR3 sequence: CASSKDRGNDEQYF. The CDR3 bases are TGTGCCAGCAGCAAGGACAGGGGGAACGACGAGCAGTACTTC.

The rearrangement uses TRBV7-2 and TRBJ2-5, with D possibly matching TRBD2 (5 bases). The ends were cut back, 7 bases at V and 1 base at J, with 13 bases in the middle. Germline CDR1 SGHTA, CDR2 FQGNSA. The length of the CDR3 is 14 residues. The CDR3 DNA reads TGTGCCAGCACCCCCGGAGGCGGCCAAGAGACCCAGTACTTC. Its translation is CASTPGGGQETQYF.